This entry lists 14 T cell receptor beta chains sequenced from one sample in a study of shared clonotypes between healthy human individuals. Naive-designated CD8 cells lacked CD45RO, were positively enriched for CCR7, and omitted terminally differentiated effector memory CD45RA+ cells. TCRdb keeps only in-frame clones here, not all; method: immunoSEQ multiplex PCR. Among about 680,000 clones listed, roughly nine tenths were seen once. Sample: naive CD8+ T cells sorted from blood. The receptors were gathered from a man aged 25 to 40 in good health.

Details on this clone: This specimen includes other DNA sequences encoding the same CDR3. V and J are TRBV28 and TRBJ2-7; a weak D match, TRBD1 (5 bases). CDR3 size: 13 residues. V was trimmed by 3 bases and J by 4 bases, leaving 10 bases between them. Germline V CDR1 and CDR2: MDHEN, SYDVKM. CDR3 bases: TGTGCCAGCAGTTTTGTCGACAGTTACGAGCAGTACTTC. Amino acid sequence: CASSFVDSYEQYF. The variable domain in full, completed from reference TRBV28 and TRBJ2-7, reads DVKVTQSSRYLVKRTGEKVFLECVQDMDHENMFWYRQDPGLGLRLIYFSYDVKMKEKGDIPEGYSVSREKKERFSLILESASTNQTSMYLCASSFVDSYEQYFGPGTRLTVT.

The chain joins TRBV6-1 to TRBJ2-5, with TRBD2 matching over 10 bases. The CDR3 length is 17 residues. The V gene end was trimmed by 2 bases and the J gene end by 5 bases; junction bases not matched to a gene: 11. Germline values: CDR1 MNHNS, CDR2 SASEGT. CDR3 coding DNA: TGTGCCAGCAGTGAAAACGGGGTACTAGCGGGATGGGAGACCCAGTACTTC. It yields the protein CASSENGVLAGWETQYF.

This clone was detected once. The chain combines TRBV27 with TRBJ2-7; TRBD1 matches at 8 bases. Germline CDR1 reads MNHEY; CDR2 reads SMNVEV (reference sequence). The CDR3 runs to 16 residues. The trim removed 4 bases at V and 4 bases at J, leaving 12 bases unmatched. As DNA, the CDR3 is TGTGCCAGCAGTTCCTGGAGGACAGGGTCCCCTTACGAGCAGTACTTC. It codes for CASSSWRTGSPYEQYF.

V usage is TRBV15 and J usage is TRBJ2-1; D is perhaps TRBD1 or TRBD2 (5 bases each). V was clipped by 0 bases and J by 7 bases, with 13 bases between them. CDR1 is LNHNV and CDR2 is YYDKDF in the germline V gene (reference sequence). The CDR3 length is 15 residues. In DNA form, the CDR3 reads TGTGCCACCAGCAGAGAGGGACCCGGGCTAAATGAGCAGTTCTTC. The encoded protein is CATSREGPGLNEQFF.

This clone was recorded a few times. V and J are TRBV2 and TRBJ1-1; D unresolved. This CDR3 region has 12 residues. The ends were cut back, 3 bases at V and 4 bases at J, with 6 bases in the middle. CDR1 is SNHLY, CDR2 FYNNEI, per germline. CDR3 region: CASSDKGTEAFF. The CDR3 DNA is TGTGCCAGCAGTGATAAGGGCACTGAAGCTTTCTTT.

The chain employs TRBV27 and TRBJ2-3; D gene unclear. Trimming removed 4 bases at V and 0 bases at J, with 2 bases between. CDR1 and CDR2 (germline): MNHEY, SMNVEV (reference sequence). This CDR3 is 12 amino acids long. CDR3 bases: TGTGCCAGCAGTTATAGCACAGATACGCAGTATTTT. This codes for CASSYSTDTQYF.

The chain couples TRBV7-8 to TRBJ2-7; D is possibly TRBD1 (5 bases). The V gene lost 5 bases and the J gene lost 4 bases, with 21 bases spanning the gap. Germline V gene data show CDR1 as SGHVS and CDR2 as FQNEAQ. The CDR3 covers 16 residues. The CDR3 sequence is CASSPAGASPFYEQYF. The CDR3 coding sequence is TGTGCCAGCAGCCCCGCTGGGGCTAGTCCCTTTTACGAGCAGTACTTC.

V is TRBV6-6 and J is TRBJ1-2; D remains unclear. Trimming stripped 0 bases from V and 5 bases from J, with 10 bases between. Germline CDR1 is MNHNY and CDR2 is SVGAGI (reference sequence). The CDR3 totals 14 residues. CDR3 nucleotide sequence: TGTGCCAGCAGTTACTCCCTCGGGGATTATGGCTACACCTTC. Protein product: CASSYSLGDYGYTF.

The chain uses TRBV11-2 and TRBJ2-7; D is ambiguous. The germline CDR1 and CDR2 sequences are SGHAT and FQNNGV. Between the trimmed V and J ends, which lost 1 base and 3 bases, there was a span of 16 bases. The CDR3 is 16 residues long. The CDR3 spells CASSLGLADLSYEQYF. As DNA, the CDR3 is TGTGCCAGCAGCTTAGGACTGGCAGACTTGAGCTACGAGCAGTACTTC.

The chain couples TRBV5-1 to TRBJ2-1; 11 bases agree with TRBD2. J gave up 7 bases and V 4 bases, and 13 bases lay outside the gene matches. The CDR3 is made up of 17 amino acids. Germline V gene sequence: CDR1 SGHRS, CDR2 YFSETQ. The CDR3 sequence: CASSLASLAGGRNEQFF. The CDR3 DNA reads as TGCGCCAGCAGCCTCGCCTCTTTAGCGGGAGGGAGGAATGAGCAGTTCTTC.

The chain is built from TRBV6-1 and TRBJ2-5, with 7 positions matching TRBD2. The length of the CDR3 is 15 residues. With V trimmed by 3 bases and J by 5 bases, 9 bases remained unmatched. Germline V gives CDR1 MNHNS, CDR2 SASEGT. CDR3 amino acids: CASSERRERLETQYF. The CDR3 coding sequence is TGTGCCAGCAGTGAGCGGCGGGAGAGGTTGGAGACCCAGTACTTC.

This chain uses TRBV5-6 with TRBJ2-7; unclear D gene. The V end was cut by 7 bases, the J end by 5 bases, with 10 bases between. The germline gives CDR1 SGHDT, CDR2 YYEEEE. There are 11 residues in the CDR3. CDR3 nucleotides: TGTGCCAGCCAAGTTGGGCACGAGCAGTACTTC. Translating gives CASQVGHEQYF.

Concerning this clone itself: Other nucleotide sequences from this sample produce the same CDR3. The chain combines TRBV27 with TRBJ1-5, with D tentatively TRBD1 (5 bases). CDR1 and CDR2 from the germline V gene are MNHEY and SMNVEV (reference sequence). The CDR3 has 15 residues. V gave up 3 bases and J gave up 1 base, with 10 bases separating them. The CDR3 region is CASSLVGGSNQPQHF. The CDR3 DNA is TGTGCCAGCAGTTTGGTTGGGGGGAGCAATCAGCCCCAGCATTTT.

The chain is built from TRBV7-8 and TRBJ2-7, with D perhaps TRBD1 (6 bases). Germline V lookup: CDR1 SGHVS, CDR2 FQNEAQ. V was clipped by 5 bases and J by 0 bases, with 11 bases between them. This CDR3 has 14 amino acids. DNA for the CDR3: TGTGCCAGCAGCCGGACAGAGAGCTCCTACGAGCAGTACTTC. It codes for CASSRTESSYEQYF.